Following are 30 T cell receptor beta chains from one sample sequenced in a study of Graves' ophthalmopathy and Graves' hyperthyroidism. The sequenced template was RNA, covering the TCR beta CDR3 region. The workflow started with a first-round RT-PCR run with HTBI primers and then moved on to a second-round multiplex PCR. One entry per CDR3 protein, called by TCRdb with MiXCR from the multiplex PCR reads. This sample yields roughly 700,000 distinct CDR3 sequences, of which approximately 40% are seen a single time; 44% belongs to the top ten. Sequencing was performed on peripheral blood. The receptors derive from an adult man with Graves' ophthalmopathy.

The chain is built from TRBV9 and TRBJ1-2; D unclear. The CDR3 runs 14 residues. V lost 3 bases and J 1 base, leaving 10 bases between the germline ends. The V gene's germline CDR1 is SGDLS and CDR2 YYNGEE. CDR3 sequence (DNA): TGTGCCAGCAGCGAGGCGGAGTTTAACTATGGCTACACCTTC. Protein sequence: CASSEAEFNYGYTF.

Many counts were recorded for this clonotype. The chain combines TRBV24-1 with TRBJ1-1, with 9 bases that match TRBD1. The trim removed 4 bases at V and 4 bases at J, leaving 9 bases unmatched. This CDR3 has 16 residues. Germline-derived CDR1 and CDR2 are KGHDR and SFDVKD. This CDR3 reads CATSDSTQGASTEAFF. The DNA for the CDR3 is TGTGCCACCAGTGACTCAACACAGGGGGCGAGCACTGAAGCTTTCTTT.

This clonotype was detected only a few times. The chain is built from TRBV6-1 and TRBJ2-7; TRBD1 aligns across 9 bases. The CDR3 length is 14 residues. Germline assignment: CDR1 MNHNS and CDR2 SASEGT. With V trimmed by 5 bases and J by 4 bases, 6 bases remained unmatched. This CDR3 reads CASSNRGQGYEQYF. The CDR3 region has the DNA TGTGCCAGCAGTAACCGCGGACAGGGGTACGAGCAGTACTTC.

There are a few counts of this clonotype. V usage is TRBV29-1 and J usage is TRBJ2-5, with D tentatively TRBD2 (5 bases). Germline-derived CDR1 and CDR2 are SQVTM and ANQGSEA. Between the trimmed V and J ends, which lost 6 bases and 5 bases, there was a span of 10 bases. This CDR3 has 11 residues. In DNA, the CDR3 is TGCAGCGTAGTCTGCGGGGAGACCCAGTACTTC. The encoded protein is CSVVCGETQYF. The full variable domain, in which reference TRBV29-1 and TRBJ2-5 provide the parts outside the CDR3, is SAVISQKPSRDICQRGTSLTIQCQVDSQVTMMFWYRQQPGQSLTLIATANQGSEATYESGFVIDKFPISRPNLTFSTLTVSNMSPEDSSIYLCSVVCGETQYFGPGTRLLVL.

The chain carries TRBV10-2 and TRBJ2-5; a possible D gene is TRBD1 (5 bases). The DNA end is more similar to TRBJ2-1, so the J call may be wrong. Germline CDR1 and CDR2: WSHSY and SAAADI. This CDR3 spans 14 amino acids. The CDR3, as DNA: TGCGCCAGCACCCTGATCCGGACAAACAATGAGCAGTTCTTC. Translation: CASTLIRTNNEQFF.

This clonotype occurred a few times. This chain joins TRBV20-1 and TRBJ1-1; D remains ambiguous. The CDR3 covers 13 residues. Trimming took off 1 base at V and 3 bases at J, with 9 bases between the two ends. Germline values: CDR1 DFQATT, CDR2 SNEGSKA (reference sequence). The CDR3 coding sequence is TGCAGTGCTAGAGTAGTCGGTCACACTGAAGCTTTCTTT. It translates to CSARVVGHTEAFF.

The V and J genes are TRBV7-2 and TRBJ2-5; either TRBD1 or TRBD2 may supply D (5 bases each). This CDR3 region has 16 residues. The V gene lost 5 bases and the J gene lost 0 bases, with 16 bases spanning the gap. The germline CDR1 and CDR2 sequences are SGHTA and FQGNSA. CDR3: CASSLVSGTDQETQYF. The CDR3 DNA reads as TGTGCCAGCAGCCTCGTTTCCGGGACCGACCAAGAGACCCAGTACTTC. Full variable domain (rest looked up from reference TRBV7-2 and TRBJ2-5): GAGVSQSPSNKVTEKGKDVELRCDPISGHTALYWYRQSLGQGLEFLIYFQGNSAPDKSGLPSDRFSAERTGGSVSTLTIQRTQQEDSAVYLCASSLVSGTDQETQYFGPGTRLLVL.

For the CDR3, the DNA is TGTGCCACCAGCAGCGGGACATGGACAGGGAACAATGGCTACACCTTC. This sequence encodes CATSSGTWTGNNGYTF. The chain links TRBV15 to TRBJ1-2; 8 bases line up with TRBD1. The V and J ends lost 3 bases and 6 bases, in that order; junction bases with no gene match: 12. The germline gives CDR1 LNHNV, CDR2 YYDKDF (reference sequence). This CDR3 spans 16 amino acids.

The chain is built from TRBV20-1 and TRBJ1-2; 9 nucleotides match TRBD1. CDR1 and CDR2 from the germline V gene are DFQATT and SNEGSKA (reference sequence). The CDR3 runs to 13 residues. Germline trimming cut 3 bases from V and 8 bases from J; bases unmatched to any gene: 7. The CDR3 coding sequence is TGCAGTGCTAGTATACAGGGGGCTAGGGGCTACACCTTC. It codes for CSASIQGARGYTF.

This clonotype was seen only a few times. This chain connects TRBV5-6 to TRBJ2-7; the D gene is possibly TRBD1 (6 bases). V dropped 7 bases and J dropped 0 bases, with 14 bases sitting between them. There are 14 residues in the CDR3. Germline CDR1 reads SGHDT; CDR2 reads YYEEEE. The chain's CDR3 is CASQDRVISYEQYF. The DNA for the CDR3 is TGTGCCAGCCAGGACAGAGTAATCTCCTACGAGCAGTACTTC.

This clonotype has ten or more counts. The CDR3 protein is CSGSGGSGNTIYF. The CDR3 DNA sequence: TGCAGCGGGTCAGGGGGCTCTGGAAACACCATATATTTT. V usage is TRBV29-1 and J usage is TRBJ1-3; TRBD1 agrees at 7 bases. The CDR3 runs 13 residues. CDR1 is SQVTM and CDR2 is ANQGSEA in the germline V gene. J lost 0 bases, V lost 7 bases, and 3 bases had no gene match. The full variable domain, completed using reference TRBV29-1 and TRBJ1-3, is SAVISQKPSRDICQRGTSLTIQCQVDSQVTMMFWYRQQPGQSLTLIATANQGSEATYESGFVIDKFPISRPNLTFSTLTVSNMSPEDSSIYLCSGSGGSGNTIYFGEGSWLTVV.

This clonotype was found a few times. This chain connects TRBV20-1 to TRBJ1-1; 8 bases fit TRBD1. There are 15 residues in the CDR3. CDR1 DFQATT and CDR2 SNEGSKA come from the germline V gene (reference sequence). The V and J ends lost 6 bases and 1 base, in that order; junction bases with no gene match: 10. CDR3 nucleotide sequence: TGCAGTGCCACCCAAGGCGGGACAGGGAACACTGAAGCTTTCTTT. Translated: CSATQGGTGNTEAFF.

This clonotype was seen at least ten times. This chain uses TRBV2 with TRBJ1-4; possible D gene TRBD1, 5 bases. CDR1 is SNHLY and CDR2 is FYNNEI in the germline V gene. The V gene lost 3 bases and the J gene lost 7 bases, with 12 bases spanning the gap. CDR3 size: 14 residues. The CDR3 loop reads CASSDRQGVEKLFF. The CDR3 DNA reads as TGTGCCAGCAGTGATAGGCAGGGTGTTGAAAAACTGTTTTTT.

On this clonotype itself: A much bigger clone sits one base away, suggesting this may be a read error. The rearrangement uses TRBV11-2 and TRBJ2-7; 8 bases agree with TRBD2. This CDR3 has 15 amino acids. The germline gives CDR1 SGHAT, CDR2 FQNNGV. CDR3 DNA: TGTGCCGGCAGCGACACCGGGACTAGGTCCTACGAGCAGTACTTC. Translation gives CAGSDTGTRSYEQYF.

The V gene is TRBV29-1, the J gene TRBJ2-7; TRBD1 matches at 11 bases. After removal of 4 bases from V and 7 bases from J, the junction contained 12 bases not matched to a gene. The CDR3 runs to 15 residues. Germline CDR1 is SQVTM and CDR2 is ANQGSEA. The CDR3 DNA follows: TGCAGCGTTGGTGTGGGACAGGGGGTGGCGAGTGAGCAGTACTTC. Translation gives CSVGVGQGVASEQYF.

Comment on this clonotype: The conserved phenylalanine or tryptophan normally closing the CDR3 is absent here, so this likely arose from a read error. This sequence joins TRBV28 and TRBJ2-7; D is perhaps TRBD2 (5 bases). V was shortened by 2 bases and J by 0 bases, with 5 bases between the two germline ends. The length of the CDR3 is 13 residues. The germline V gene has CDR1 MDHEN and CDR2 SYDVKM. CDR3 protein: CASSLGSSYEQYC. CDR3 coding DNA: TGTGCCAGCAGTTTAGGGAGCTCCTACGAGCAGTACTGC.

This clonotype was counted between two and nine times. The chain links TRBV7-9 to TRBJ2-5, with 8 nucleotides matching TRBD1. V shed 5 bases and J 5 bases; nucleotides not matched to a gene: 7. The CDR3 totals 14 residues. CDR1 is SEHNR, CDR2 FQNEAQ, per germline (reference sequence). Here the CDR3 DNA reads TGTGCCAGCAGCCCCCAGGACAGGGATGAGACCCAGTACTTC. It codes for CASSPQDRDETQYF.

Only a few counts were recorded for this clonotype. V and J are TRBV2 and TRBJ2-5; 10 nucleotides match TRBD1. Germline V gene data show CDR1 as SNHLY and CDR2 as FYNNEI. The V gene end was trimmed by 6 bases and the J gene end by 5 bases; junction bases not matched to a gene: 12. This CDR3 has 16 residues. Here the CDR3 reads CASSQEGQGMRETQYF. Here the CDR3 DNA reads TGTGCCAGCAGCCAAGAGGGACAGGGGATGCGGGAGACCCAGTACTTC.

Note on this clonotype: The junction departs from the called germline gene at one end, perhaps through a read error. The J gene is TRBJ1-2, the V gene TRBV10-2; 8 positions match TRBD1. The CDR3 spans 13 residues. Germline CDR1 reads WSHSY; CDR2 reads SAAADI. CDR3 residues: CASSPGGANGYTF. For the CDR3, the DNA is TGTGCCAGCAGCCCAGGGGGCGCCAATGGCTACACCTTC.

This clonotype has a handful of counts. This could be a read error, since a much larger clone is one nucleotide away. The CDR3 nucleotides read TGTGCCATCACCCTTCAGCCCGGAAGTGGCTACACCTTC. Its translation: CAITLQPGSGYTF. The J gene is TRBJ1-2, the V gene TRBV10-3, with D unclear. Per the germline V gene, CDR1 is ENHRY and CDR2 is SYGVKD. Trimming took 7 bases from V and 7 from J, leaving 16 bases between them. The CDR3 is 13 residues long.

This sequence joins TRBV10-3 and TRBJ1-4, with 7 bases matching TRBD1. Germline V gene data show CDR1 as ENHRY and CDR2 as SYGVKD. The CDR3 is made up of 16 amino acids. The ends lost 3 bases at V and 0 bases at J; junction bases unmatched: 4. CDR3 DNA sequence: TGTGCCATCAGTGACGGCACAGGGGCAACTAATGAAAAACTGTTTTTT. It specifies CAISDGTGATNEKLFF.

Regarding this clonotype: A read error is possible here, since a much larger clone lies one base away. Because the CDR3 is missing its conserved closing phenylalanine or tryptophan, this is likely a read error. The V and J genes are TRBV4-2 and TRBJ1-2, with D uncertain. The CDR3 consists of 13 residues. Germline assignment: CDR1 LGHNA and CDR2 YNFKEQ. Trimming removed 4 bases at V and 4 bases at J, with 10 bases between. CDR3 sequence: CASSLTVPYGYTL. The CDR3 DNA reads TGTGCCAGCAGCCTCACAGTACCCTATGGCTACACCCTC.

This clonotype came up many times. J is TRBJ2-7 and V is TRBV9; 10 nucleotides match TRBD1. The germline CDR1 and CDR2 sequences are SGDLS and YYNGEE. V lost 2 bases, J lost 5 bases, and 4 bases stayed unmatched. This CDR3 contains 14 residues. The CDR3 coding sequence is TGTGCCAGCAGCGTTCGGACAGGGGGAGACGAGCAGTACTTC. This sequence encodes CASSVRTGGDEQYF.

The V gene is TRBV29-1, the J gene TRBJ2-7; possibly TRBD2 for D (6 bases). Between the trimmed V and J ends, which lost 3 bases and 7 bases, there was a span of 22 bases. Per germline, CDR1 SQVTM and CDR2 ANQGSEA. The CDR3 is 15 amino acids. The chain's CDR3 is CSVDNVWGVASEQYF. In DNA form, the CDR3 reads TGCAGCGTTGACAATGTATGGGGGGTGGCGAGTGAGCAGTACTTC.

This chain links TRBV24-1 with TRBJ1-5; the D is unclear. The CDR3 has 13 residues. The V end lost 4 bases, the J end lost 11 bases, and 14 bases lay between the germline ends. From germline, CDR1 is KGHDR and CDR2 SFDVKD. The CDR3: CATSDPGWETQHF. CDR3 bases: TGTGCCACCAGTGACCCCGGGTGGGAGACCCAGCATTTT.

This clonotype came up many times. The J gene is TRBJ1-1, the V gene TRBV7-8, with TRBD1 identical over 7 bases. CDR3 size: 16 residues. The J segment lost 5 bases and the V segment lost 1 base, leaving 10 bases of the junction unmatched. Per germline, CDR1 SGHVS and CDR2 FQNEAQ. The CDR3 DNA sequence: TGTGCCAGCAGCTTAGTAGGGACAAGGGGGCGAACTGAAGCTTTCTTT. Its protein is CASSLVGTRGRTEAFF.

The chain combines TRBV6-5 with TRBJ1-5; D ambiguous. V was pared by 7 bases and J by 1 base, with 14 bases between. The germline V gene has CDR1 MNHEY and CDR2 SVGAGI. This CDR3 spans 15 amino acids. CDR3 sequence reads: CASTHRTVSNQPQHF. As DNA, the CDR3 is TGTGCCAGCACCCATAGGACGGTAAGCAATCAGCCCCAGCATTTT.

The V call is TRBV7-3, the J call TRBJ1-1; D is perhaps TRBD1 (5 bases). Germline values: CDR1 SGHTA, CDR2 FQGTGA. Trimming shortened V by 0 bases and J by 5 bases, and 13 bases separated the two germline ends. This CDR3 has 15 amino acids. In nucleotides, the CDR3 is TGTGCCAGCAGCTTAACGGCCGGGACGGTGACTGAAGCTTTCTTT. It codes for CASSLTAGTVTEAFF. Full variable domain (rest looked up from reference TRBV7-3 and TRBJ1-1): GAGVSQTPSNKVTEKGKYVELRCDPISGHTALYWYRQSLGQGPEFLIYFQGTGAADDSGLPNDRFFAVRPEGSVSTLKIQRTERGDSAVYLCASSLTAGTVTEAFFGQGTRLTVV.

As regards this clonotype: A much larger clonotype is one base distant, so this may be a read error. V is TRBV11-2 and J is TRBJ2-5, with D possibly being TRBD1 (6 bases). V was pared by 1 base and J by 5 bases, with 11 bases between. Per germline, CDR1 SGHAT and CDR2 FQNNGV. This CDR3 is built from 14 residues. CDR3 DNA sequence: TGTGCCAGCAGCTTAGCACCAGGGGTGGAGACCCAGTACTTC. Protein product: CASSLAPGVETQYF.

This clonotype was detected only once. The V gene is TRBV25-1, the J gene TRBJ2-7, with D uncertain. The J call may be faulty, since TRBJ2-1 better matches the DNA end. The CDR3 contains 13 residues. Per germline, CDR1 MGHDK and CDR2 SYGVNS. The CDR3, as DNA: TGTGCCAGCAGTGGTCGCTTCCTTAGTGAGCAGTTCTTC. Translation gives CASSGRFLSEQFF.